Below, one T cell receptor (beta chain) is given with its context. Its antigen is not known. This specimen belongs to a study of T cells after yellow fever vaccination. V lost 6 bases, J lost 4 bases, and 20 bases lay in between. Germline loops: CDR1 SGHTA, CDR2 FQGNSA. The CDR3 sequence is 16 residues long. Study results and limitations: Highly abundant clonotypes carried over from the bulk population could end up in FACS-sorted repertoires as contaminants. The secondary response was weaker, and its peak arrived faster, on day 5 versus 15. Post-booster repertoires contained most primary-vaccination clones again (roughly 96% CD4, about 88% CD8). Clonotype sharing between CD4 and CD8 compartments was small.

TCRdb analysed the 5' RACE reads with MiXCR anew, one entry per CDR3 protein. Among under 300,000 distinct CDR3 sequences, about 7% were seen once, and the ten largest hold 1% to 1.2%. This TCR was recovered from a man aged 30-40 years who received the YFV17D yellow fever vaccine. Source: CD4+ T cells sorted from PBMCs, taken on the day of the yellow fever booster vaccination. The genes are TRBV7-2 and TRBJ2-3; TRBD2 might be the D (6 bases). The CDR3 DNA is TGTGCCAGCAGGGGTATGCGAGGGACTGCATCAGATACGCAGTATTTT. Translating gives CASRGMRGTASDTQYF.